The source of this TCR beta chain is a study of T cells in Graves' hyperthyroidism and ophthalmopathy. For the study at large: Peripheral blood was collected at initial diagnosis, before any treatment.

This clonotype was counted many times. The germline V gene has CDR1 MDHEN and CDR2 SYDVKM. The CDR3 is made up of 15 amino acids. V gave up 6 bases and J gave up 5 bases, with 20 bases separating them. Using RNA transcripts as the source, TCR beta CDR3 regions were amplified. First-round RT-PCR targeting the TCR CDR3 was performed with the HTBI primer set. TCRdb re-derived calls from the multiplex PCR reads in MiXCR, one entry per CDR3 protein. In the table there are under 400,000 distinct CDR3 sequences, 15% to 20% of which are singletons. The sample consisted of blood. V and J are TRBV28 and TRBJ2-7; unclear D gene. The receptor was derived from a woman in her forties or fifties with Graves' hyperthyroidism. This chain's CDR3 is CASSPGLGMGNEQYF. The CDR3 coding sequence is TGTGCCAGCAGCCCCGGGTTAGGGATGGGAAACGAGCAGTACTTC.